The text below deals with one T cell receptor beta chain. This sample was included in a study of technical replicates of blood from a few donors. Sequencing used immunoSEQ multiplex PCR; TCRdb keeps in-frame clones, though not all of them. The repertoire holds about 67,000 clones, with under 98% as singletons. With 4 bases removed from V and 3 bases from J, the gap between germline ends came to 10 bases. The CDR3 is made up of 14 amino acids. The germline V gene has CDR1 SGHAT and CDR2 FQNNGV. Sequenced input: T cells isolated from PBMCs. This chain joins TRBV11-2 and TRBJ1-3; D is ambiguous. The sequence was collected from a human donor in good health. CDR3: CASSSTRGGNTIYF. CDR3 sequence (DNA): TGTGCCAGCAGCTCTACCCGGGGTGGAAACACCATATATTTT.